This paragraph covers one TCR beta chain sequence. No antigen is known for it. Other DNA sequences in the same sample also yield this CDR3. The source of the sample is a study of cytomegalovirus exposure and HLA in healthy donors. Findings of the study overall: Usually a TCR sequence was rare, but some public TCRs were found in many donors. Reportedly, diagnosis of cytomegalovirus status by the classifier showed high specificity and sensitivity.

This CDR3 has 13 amino acids. The germline CDR1 and CDR2 sequences are SGDLS and YYNGEE. V lost 0 bases, J lost 1 base, and 4 bases lay in between. Use of 60 Vbeta and 13 Jbeta primers characterized the PCR. The method was immunoSEQ multiplex PCR; TCRdb's version includes in-frame clones alone and lacks a portion of them. The table records about 110,000 clones, 79% of them present only once. The chain carries TRBV9 and TRBJ1-1; D remains unclear. The clonotype comes from a woman younger than 30 in good health and CMV-seropositive. The material sequenced was PBMCs. The CDR3 bases are TGTGCCAGCAGCGTAGGGGCGAACACTGAAGCTTTCTTT. As protein: CASSVGANTEAFF.